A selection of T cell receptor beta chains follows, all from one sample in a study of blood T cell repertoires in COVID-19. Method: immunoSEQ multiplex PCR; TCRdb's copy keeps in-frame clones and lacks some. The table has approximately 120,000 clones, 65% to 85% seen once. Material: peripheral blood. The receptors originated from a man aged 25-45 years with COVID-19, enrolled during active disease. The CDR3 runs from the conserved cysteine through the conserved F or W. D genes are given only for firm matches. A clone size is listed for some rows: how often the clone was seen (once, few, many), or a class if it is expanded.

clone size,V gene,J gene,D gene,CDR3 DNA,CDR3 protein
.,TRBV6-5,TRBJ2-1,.,TGTGCCAGCAGTCGCGATATCCGTTACAATGAGCAGTTCTTC,CASSRDIRYNEQFF
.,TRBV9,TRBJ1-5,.,TGTGCCAGCAGCCCCCGAAGCTTTAGCAATCAGCCCCAGCATTTT,CASSPRSFSNQPQHF
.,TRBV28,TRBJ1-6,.,TGTGCCAGCAGTTTGGCAGGCAGCTATTCACCCCTCCACTTT,CASSLAGSYSPLHF
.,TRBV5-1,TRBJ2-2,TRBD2,TGCGCCAGCAGCCTAAGACTAGCGGGAGACACCGGGGAGCTGTTTTTT,CASSLRLAGDTGELFF
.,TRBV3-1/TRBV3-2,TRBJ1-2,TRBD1,TGTGCCAGCAGCCGCGGGACAGGGAACAGCGTCTATGGCTACACCTTC,CASSRGTGNSVYGYTF
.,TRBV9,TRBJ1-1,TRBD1,TGTGCCAGCAGCTCGACAGGGGCGTCCACTGAAGCTTTCTTT,CASSSTGASTEAFF
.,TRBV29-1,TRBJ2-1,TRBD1,TGCAGCGTTGTCCTGAGGGGACAGGGGGATGAGCAGTTCTTC,CSVVLRGQGDEQFF
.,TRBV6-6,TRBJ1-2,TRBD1,TGTGCCAGCAGCCGAACAACAGGGGGGGCGGGGGACTATGGCTACACCTTC,CASSRTTGGAGDYGYTF
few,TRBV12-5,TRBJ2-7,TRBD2,TGTGCTAGTGGGTGGACTAGCGCCGAGCAGTACTTC,CASGWTSAEQYF
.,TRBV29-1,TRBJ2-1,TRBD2,TGCAGCGTTGAGTTGGGGGGCATATACCGGACTAGCGGCTACAATGAGCAGTTCTTC,CSVELGGIYRTSGYNEQFF
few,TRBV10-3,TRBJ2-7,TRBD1,TGTGCCACTACCGGGACAGGGGGAGGCTACGAGCAGTACTTC,CATTGTGGGYEQYF
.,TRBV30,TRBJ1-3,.,TGTGCCTGGAGTGGGGGGGTGTCAGGAAACACCATATATTTT,CAWSGGVSGNTIYF
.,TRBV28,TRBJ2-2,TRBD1,TGTGCCAGCAGTTCCTCCGGACAGGCGAACACCGGGGAGCTGTTTTTT,CASSSSGQANTGELFF
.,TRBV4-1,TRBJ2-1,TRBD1,TGCGCCAGCAGCCAATATCCTGGACAGGGTATTGACAATGAGCAGTTCTTC,CASSQYPGQGIDNEQFF
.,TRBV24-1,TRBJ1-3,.,TGTGCCACCAGTAGGTGCTGGAGCTCTGGAAACACCATATATTTT,CATSRCWSSGNTIYF
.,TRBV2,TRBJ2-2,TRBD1,TGTGCCAGCAGAGGGACAGGGGGGAACGGGGAGCTGTTTTTT,CASRGTGGNGELFF